The TCR beta chain under discussion was sequenced for a study of response to subunit inactivated influenza vaccine. TCRdb fed the RT-PCR reads into MiXCR, producing one record per CDR3 protein. In the table there are approximately 520,000 distinct CDR3 sequences, approximately 24% of which are singletons. CDR1 and CDR2 (germline): MNHEY, SVGEGT. Germline trimming cut 4 bases from V and 9 bases from J; bases unmatched to any gene: 12. The CDR3 has 15 amino acids. Study-wide results and caveats: T cells newly recruited by each seasonal influenza vaccination are few, the authors suggested.

Worth noting for this clonotype: Its antigen is still unknown.

The chain carries TRBV6-2 or TRBV6-3 and TRBJ2-3; 8 nucleotides match TRBD2. The source of this sequence is a man aged 50 or older who received an inactivated influenza vaccine. This material consisted of CD4+ T cells sorted from PBMCs, taken about 5 days after vaccination. The chain's CDR3 is CASSLPGLGARTQYF. The CDR3 coding sequence is TGTGCCAGCAGTTTGCCGGGACTAGGGGCGAGGACGCAGTATTTT.